This TCR beta chain was retrieved from a study of T cell responses to AZD1222 COVID-19 vaccine (dated by TCRdb to the early 2020s). Turning to the overall study: A total of 230 to 250 trial participants underwent TCR sequencing, of whom about 200 had received two doses of AZD1222 and some 25 had received two doses of the MenACWY control vaccine. Enrollment into the trials was organized by age into subgroups of 18-55, 56-69 and 70-plus years, and those subgroups contained roughly 150, 30 and 60 TCR-sequenced participants, respectively. Summary of the overall study and its limitations: Epitopes outside the regions mutated in the B.1.351 and B.1.1.7 variants were reportedly recognized by nearly half of the unique spike-specific TCRs. Because no samples from the day 14 peak response were available, repertoires could be characterized only after the peak T cell response. The vaccine-associated CD4 TCRs covered the entire spike protein, and the dominant responses fell in regions 160-218 and 743-854. Participants were mostly white British, with more females than males. The authors suggested clonal diversity may have been underestimated. A significant rise in spike-specific TCR breadth and depth was observed after two AZD1222 doses relative to day 0 and relative to MenACWY recipients. The 56-69-year group was small, and its depth increase did not reach significance, likely because of low power. Only 5 to 7 AZD1222 recipients were SARS-CoV-2 seropositive at baseline, limiting conclusions about previously exposed vaccinees.

Notes on this clone: The clone's antigen remains unknown. The record has no base qualities; no much larger clone is one base away.

What this sample's time point label stands for: about 28 days (+/-7) after the second vaccine dose. AZD1222 recipients given second doses at about 4 weeks or at about 12 weeks were pooled, since spike-specific TCR depth and breadth were not found to differ between the two schedules. Vaccinee samples came from UK trials COV001 and COV002, including a single-blind randomized controlled phase 2/3 trial of AZD1222 (ChAdOx1 nCoV-19) in healthy adults. Trial participant PBMC samples were collected at day 0 and day 28 after the second dose for TCRbeta chain sequencing. The CDR3 regions of human TCRbeta chains were analyzed by immunosequencing. Concerning the study's data processing: TCRs in the repertoires were compared against a reference library of SARS-CoV-2-specific TCRs that had been generated with the MIRA antigen-specificity platform. Breadth was defined as the fraction of unique TCRs that were SARS-CoV-2-associated. Depth was defined as the fraction of total T cells that were SARS-CoV-2-associated. Using the MIRA data, each spike-specific TCR was assigned both to the spike region to which the TCR was reactive and to a CD4 or CD8 class. Log10-transformed breadth and depth values were compared by one-way ANOVA with Sidak's multiple comparisons tests. Imported from immuneACCESS, the table was reduced by TCRdb to in-frame sequences with V and J called. These copies leave out some clones; in studies compared against another copy, an unresolved V gene accounts for under half, and the cause of the remainder is not known. That table supplies the V and J calls and clone size; D and trimming were determined from the DNA. Within this sample are approximately 160,000 clones, with 92% of them counted one time only. The top ten hold about 1% of the sample.

Relative to germline, V is 5 bases shorter and J is 6 bases shorter, with 8 bases between their ends. Reading the germline V gene (reference sequence) gives CDR1 MNHEY and CDR2 SMNVEV. Including cysteine and phenylalanine, the CDR3 has 13 amino acids. The CDR3 DNA has 39 bases and is translated from base 1. The sequenced sample was peripheral blood, obtained 28 days after the second AZD1222 dose. The chain was built from TRBV27 and TRBJ1-6; perhaps TRBD1 is the D gene, with 5 bases matching. The TCR originated in an adult who received the AZD1222 COVID-19 vaccine. The CDR3 protein is CASSVGPNSPLHF. The DNA sequence is TGTGCCAGCAGTGTGGGGCCTAATTCACCCCTCCACTTT.